This T cell receptor beta chain was sequenced for a study of blood T cell repertoires in COVID-19. Turning to the study itself: Some COVID-19 samples were acute and others convalescent; all came from the United States, Italy and Spain. Sample material is recorded as cDNA or gDNA derived from T cells, B-cell-depleted T cells, or PBMCs.

In the source study's methods: Estimation of nucleated cell counts was performed using reference gene primer amplification. Data came from immunoSEQ multiplex PCR; TCRdb stores just in-frame clones and leaves some out. V, J and clone size are taken as reported in that table, and D and trimming were inferred from the DNA itself. Among some 220,000 clones, 84% were seen once, and the ten largest hold about 2.4%. Trimming at V came to 0 bases and at J to 9 bases, leaving 5 bases not matched to a gene. Germline V CDR1 and CDR2: SGHRS, YFSETQ. This CDR3 has 13 amino acids. Sequencing used peripheral blood. This clonotype was obtained from a woman aged 55 to 70 with acute or convalescent COVID-19. J is TRBJ1-1 and V is TRBV5-1; 7 bases match TRBD1. CDR3 nucleotide sequence: TGCGCCAGCAGCTTGGGACAGGGTCAGAAAGCTTTCTTT. Translating gives CASSLGQGQKAFF.